One and the same sample provided the 8 T cell receptor beta chains below, sequenced in a study of T-cell memory formation after mild COVID-19. Each CDR3 protein is one row after TCRdb ran MiXCR on the 5' RACE reads. The sample has hundreds of thousands of distinct CDR3 sequences, 15% to 20% seen once. The sequencing sample was made of PBMCs or a T cell subset sorted from them (not recorded which). The origin of the receptors is an adult woman who had mild COVID-19 (a few samples of this study predate the infection). Cell type and time point are not known.

This clonotype was counted between two and nine times. V and J are TRBV10-3 and TRBJ2-5; 8 bases are shared with TRBD1. Germline CDR1 and CDR2: ENHRY and SYGVKD. V was pared by 7 bases and J by 4 bases, with 5 bases of the junction left unmatched. The CDR3 covers 13 residues. DNA for the CDR3: TGTGCCATCATGGACAGGGATCGAGAGACCCAGTACTTC. Its translation is CAIMDRDRETQYF.

V gene TRBV20-1 combines with J gene TRBJ2-5, with 7 bases fitting TRBD1. The CDR3 sequence is 15 residues long. Germline assignment: CDR1 DFQATT and CDR2 SNEGSKA (reference sequence). J gave up 2 bases and V 2 bases, and 8 bases lay outside the gene matches. This chain's CDR3 is CSARLTGNWQETQYF. The DNA for the CDR3 is TGCAGTGCTAGACTGACAGGGAATTGGCAAGAGACCCAGTACTTC.

This clonotype was counted at least ten times. The chain's CDR3 is CASSLSRDRGSYEQYF. The CDR3 DNA follows: TGCGCCAGCAGCTTGTCTCGGGACAGGGGATCCTACGAGCAGTACTTC. V is TRBV5-1 and J is TRBJ2-7, with 10 bases lining up with TRBD1. The CDR3 covers 16 residues. Germline values: CDR1 SGHRS, CDR2 YFSETQ. J was trimmed by 1 base and V by 1 base; bases with no gene match: 5.

This clonotype was seen a handful of times. The rearrangement joins TRBV6-5 to TRBJ2-7; possibly TRBD1 for D (6 bases). Germline CDR1 is MNHEY and CDR2 is SVGAGI. The CDR3 contains 14 residues. Trimming left V 2 bases short and J 7 bases short, with 15 bases between. CDR3 residues: CASSYMTGKGEQYF. CDR3 DNA sequence: TGTGCCAGCAGTTACATGACAGGAAAGGGGGAGCAGTACTTC.

This clonotype occurred a few times. The chain uses TRBV11-3 and TRBJ1-1; D remains unclear. Trimming took 7 bases from V and 4 from J, leaving 13 bases between them. This CDR3 spans 13 amino acids. The germline CDR1 and CDR2 sequences are SGHNT and YENEEA. The chain's CDR3 is CASTLTQGTEAFF. The CDR3 coding sequence is TGTGCCAGCACCCTAACCCAAGGCACTGAAGCTTTCTTT.

This chain joins TRBV30 and TRBJ1-1; 7 bases are a match to TRBD1. From germline, CDR1 is GTSNPN and CDR2 SVGIG (reference sequence). Losses at the gene ends were 5 bases for V and 4 bases for J; bases not matched to a gene: 4. The CDR3 runs to 12 residues. CDR3 in amino acids: CAWDRDTTEAFF. The CDR3 DNA follows: TGTGCCTGGGACAGGGACACCACTGAAGCTTTCTTT.

The chain has TRBV2 and TRBJ1-2, with D maybe TRBD1 (5 bases). The CDR3 sequence is 13 residues long. CDR1 and CDR2 (germline): SNHLY, FYNNEI. V was clipped by 7 bases and J by 6 bases, with 15 bases between them. CDR3 amino acids: CASISGRDHGYTF. The CDR3 nucleotides are TGTGCCAGCATCTCGGGCAGGGACCATGGCTACACCTTC.

This clonotype has just a few counts. V and J are TRBV9 and TRBJ2-2, with D possibly called TRBD1 or TRBD2 (6 bases each). Germline V gives CDR1 SGDLS, CDR2 YYNGEE. V shed 0 bases and J shed 0 bases, with 12 bases lying between them. This CDR3 spans 17 amino acids. The CDR3 bases are TGTGCCAGCAGCGTAGCTCCGGGGGCTGCGAACACCGGGGAGCTGTTTTTT. The encoded protein is CASSVAPGAANTGELFF.